The 23 T cell receptor beta chains below come from one sample, sequenced in a study of T cell changes during pregnancy in multiple sclerosis. Using immunoSEQ multiplex PCR, the repertoire was profiled, and TCRdb retains in-frame clones only, with some absent. The sample records tens of thousands of clones, 94% being singletons. The sequenced sample was CD4+ T cells from peripheral blood mononuclear cells, obtained in the first trimester of pregnancy. All receptors derive from a female donor with multiple sclerosis, enrolled in a pregnancy study.

V usage is TRBV10-3 and J usage is TRBJ1-1; TRBD1 matches at 8 bases. From germline, CDR1 is ENHRY and CDR2 SYGVKD. There are 15 residues in the CDR3. V trimming: 9 bases; J trimming: 1 base; junction bases outside the gene matches: 10. CDR3 nucleotide sequence: TGTGCCATATCAACCGGACAGGGATGGAACACTGAAGCTTTCTTT. Amino acids: CAISTGQGWNTEAFF.

The V gene is TRBV6-1, the J gene TRBJ2-5; the match to TRBD1 covers 8 bases. V shed 0 bases and J 1 base; nucleotides not matched to a gene: 4. Germline lookup yields CDR1 MNHNS and CDR2 SASEGT. The length of the CDR3 is 16 residues. This chain's CDR3 is CASSEATGAIQETQYF. Written as DNA, the CDR3 is TGTGCCAGCAGTGAAGCGACAGGGGCGATCCAAGAGACCCAGTACTTC.

The chain combines TRBV5-1 with TRBJ2-7; perhaps TRBD1 as D (6 bases). CDR1 and CDR2 from the germline V gene are SGHRS and YFSETQ. This CDR3 has 14 amino acids. V lost 4 bases to trimming and J lost 2 bases, with 13 bases between them. The CDR3 DNA is TGCGCCAGCAGCCCGGACAGTACTGCCTACGAGCAGTACTTC. It specifies CASSPDSTAYEQYF.

Only a few counts were recorded for this clone. The rearrangement uses TRBV6-5 and TRBJ1-1, with 7 bases lining up with TRBD1. After removal of 2 bases from V and 6 bases from J, the junction contained 3 bases not matched to a gene. Germline CDR1 is MNHEY and CDR2 is SVGAGI. This CDR3 has 13 residues. The CDR3 DNA sequence: TGTGCCAGCAGTTACGGGCAGGGGGCTGAAGCTTTCTTT. It encodes CASSYGQGAEAFF.

This chain connects TRBV27 to TRBJ1-1; 8 bases are shared with TRBD1. The CDR3 consists of 13 residues. V shed 3 bases, J shed 11 bases, and the junction held 8 bases outside the gene matches. Germline CDR1 reads MNHEY; CDR2 reads SMNVEV (reference sequence). The CDR3 nucleotides read TGTGCCAGCAGTTTCGACAGGGGTCAGCGGGCTTTCTTT. Residues: CASSFDRGQRAFF.

The V gene is TRBV28, the J gene TRBJ2-3, with D possibly being TRBD2 (6 bases). The V gene's germline CDR1 is MDHEN and CDR2 SYDVKM. The CDR3 is 15 amino acids. With 2 bases removed from V and 10 bases from J, the gap between germline ends came to 19 bases. The CDR3 region is CASSLRLMAGNAQYF. The CDR3 region has the DNA TGTGCCAGCAGTTTAAGGCTGATGGCGGGGAATGCGCAGTATTTT.

The CDR3 is CASSINRGGQPQHF. CDR3 sequence (DNA): TGTGCCAGTAGTATAAACAGGGGGGGCCAGCCCCAGCATTTT. The gene calls are TRBV19 and TRBJ1-5; 8 bases are shared with TRBD1. The J segment lost 7 bases and the V segment lost 2 bases, leaving 4 bases of the junction unmatched. This CDR3 contains 14 residues. Looked up from germline, CDR1 is LNHDA and CDR2 is SQIVND (reference sequence).

The gene calls are TRBV11-2 and TRBJ2-1; 8 bases fit TRBD1. In germline, CDR1 is SGHAT, CDR2 FQNNGV. The CDR3 has 15 residues. J was trimmed by 5 bases and V by 0 bases; bases with no gene match: 3. The CDR3 DNA follows: TGTGCCAGCAGCTTAGACAGGGGGCTCAACAATGAGCAGTTCTTC. Amino acids: CASSLDRGLNNEQFF.

This chain joins TRBV9 and TRBJ1-2, with a tentative D call TRBD1 (5 bases). CDR3 length: 16 residues. Germline CDR1 reads SGDLS; CDR2 reads YYNGEE. Trimming took 3 bases from V and 4 from J, leaving 19 bases between them. CDR3 nucleotide sequence: TGTGCCAGCAGCGGAGAGAATTGGGGGGGTGGCTATGGCTACACCTTC. Its translation is CASSGENWGGGYGYTF.

The V gene is TRBV7-8, the J gene TRBJ2-7, with 7 nucleotides matching TRBD1. The germline gives CDR1 SGHVS, CDR2 FQNEAQ. With 2 bases clipped from V and 5 bases from J, the junction kept 6 bases outside the gene matches. This CDR3 is 14 amino acids long. CDR3 coding DNA: TGTGCCAGCAGCTTATCACACAGGGGTCACGAGCAGTACTTC. Amino acids: CASSLSHRGHEQYF.

The chain uses TRBV29-1 and TRBJ1-1; D is uncertain. The V gene's germline CDR1 is SQVTM and CDR2 ANQGSEA. Trimming left V 4 bases short and J 0 bases short, with 9 bases between. CDR3 length equals 13 residues. Here the CDR3 DNA reads TGCAGCGTTGGACAAAGAATGAACACTGAAGCTTTCTTT. Encoded protein: CSVGQRMNTEAFF.

CDR3 sequence reads: CASSVEAGGTTDTQYF. In nucleotides, the CDR3 is TGTGCCAGCAGCGTAGAGGCGGGGGGGACCACAGATACGCAGTATTTT. This chain connects TRBV9 to TRBJ2-3; the match to TRBD2 covers 9 bases. Germline V gene data show CDR1 as SGDLS and CDR2 as YYNGEE. The CDR3 loop spans 16 amino acids. Trimming removed 0 bases from V and 2 bases from J; junction bases left unmatched: 4. Using reference TRBV9 and TRBJ2-3 for the parts outside the CDR3, the full variable domain is DSGVTQTPKHLITATGQRVTLRCSPRSGDLSVYWYQQSLDQGLQFLIQYYNGEERAKGNILERFSAQQFPDLHSELNLSSLELGDSALYFCASSVEAGGTTDTQYFGPGTRLTVL.

The chain recombines TRBV10-3 with TRBJ2-5; D may be TRBD2 (6 bases). This CDR3 contains 15 residues. V lost 0 bases and J lost 2, with 10 bases in between. In germline, CDR1 is ENHRY, CDR2 SYGVKD. The CDR3 sequence is CAISESGGLQETQYF. CDR3 bases: TGTGCCATCAGTGAGTCGGGGGGATTACAAGAGACCCAGTACTTC.

The rearrangement joins TRBV19 to TRBJ1-5; 9 bases align to TRBD1. There are 16 residues in the CDR3. CDR1 and CDR2 from the germline V gene are LNHDA and SQIVND (reference sequence). Trimming cost V 5 bases and J 2 bases; bases outside gene matches: 7. The CDR3 region is CASSVLQGAGNQPQHF. The CDR3 coding sequence is TGTGCCAGTAGTGTTTTACAGGGGGCTGGCAATCAGCCCCAGCATTTT.

The chain uses TRBV25-1 and TRBJ1-5; 7 bases match TRBD1. The germline CDR1 and CDR2 sequences are MGHDK and SYGVNS. Trimming cost V 6 bases and J 6 bases; bases outside gene matches: 8. The CDR3 runs to 14 residues. The CDR3 DNA is TGTGCCAGCAGGGAAACAGGGGATGGTCAGCCCCAGCATTTT. Residues: CASRETGDGQPQHF.

The rearrangement links TRBV7-3 to TRBJ2-3; 10 positions match TRBD2. CDR1 is SGHTA, CDR2 FQGTGA, per germline. The CDR3 covers 14 residues. V dropped 7 bases and J dropped 3; count of bases not matched to a gene: 4. The CDR3 DNA follows: TGTGCCAGCAAAGCGGGGGGGGGAACAGATACGCAGTATTTT. This codes for CASKAGGGTDTQYF.

The chain couples TRBV7-2 to TRBJ2-3; 9 nucleotides align to TRBD2. V lost 5 bases to trimming and J lost 1 base; unmatched junction nucleotides: 10. CDR1 SGHTA and CDR2 FQGNSA come from the germline V gene. This CDR3 is built from 17 residues. CDR3 in amino acids: CASSPTPLAGGTDTQYF. CDR3 nucleotide sequence: TGTGCCAGCAGCCCGACTCCATTAGCGGGGGGCACAGATACGCAGTATTTT.

This chain uses TRBV6-5 with TRBJ1-5, with 7 nucleotides matching TRBD1. The CDR3 contains 14 residues. V lost 7 bases to trimming and J lost 1 base; unmatched junction nucleotides: 4. Germline-derived CDR1 and CDR2 are MNHEY and SVGAGI. CDR3 bases: TGTGCCAGCAAGACAGGGAACAGCAATCAGCCCCAGCATTTT. Amino acids: CASKTGNSNQPQHF.

V usage is TRBV2 and J usage is TRBJ2-7; TRBD1 matches at 10 bases. Germline V gene sequence: CDR1 SNHLY, CDR2 FYNNEI. The CDR3 covers 13 residues. The trim removed 8 bases at V and 4 bases at J, leaving 5 bases unmatched. This CDR3 is CASAQDRGYEQYF. The CDR3 DNA reads as TGTGCCAGCGCCCAGGACAGGGGGTACGAGCAGTACTTC.

The chain links TRBV13 to TRBJ1-2, with 9 bases identical to TRBD1. With V trimmed by 4 bases and J by 8 bases, 5 bases remained unmatched. The length of the CDR3 is 13 residues. Germline CDR1 reads PRHDT; CDR2 reads FYEKMQ (reference sequence). This chain's CDR3 is CASSSQGARGYTF. The CDR3 nucleotides read TGTGCCAGCAGCTCACAGGGGGCCAGGGGCTACACCTTC.

This sequence joins TRBV11-3 and TRBJ2-3; a possible D gene is TRBD2 (6 bases). CDR1 and CDR2 from the germline V gene are SGHNT and YENEEA. V shed 3 bases and J shed 6 bases, with 10 bases lying between them. CDR3 length: 13 residues. This chain's CDR3 is CASSFGSIDTQYF. CDR3 nucleotide sequence: TGTGCCAGCAGCTTCGGGAGTATCGATACGCAGTATTTT.

The CDR3 DNA reads TGTGCCAGCAGCTTAGAGGTGGGGGGAGGGACCCAGTACTTC. Translation gives CASSLEVGGGTQYF. This sequence joins TRBV13 and TRBJ2-5, with a possible D match to TRBD2 (6 bases). V was cut by 1 base and J by 7 bases, with 13 bases left in between. The germline CDR1 and CDR2 sequences are PRHDT and FYEKMQ (reference sequence). This CDR3 region has 14 residues.

Notes on this clone: One end of the junction varies from germline; a read error may be responsible. The chain joins TRBV7-7 to TRBJ2-7, with TRBD1 identical over 8 bases. CDR1 SSHAT and CDR2 FNYEAQ come from the germline V gene (reference sequence). The CDR3 has 13 amino acids. CDR3 loop: CASSLAQGDEQYF. The CDR3 coding sequence is TGTGCTAGCAGCTTAGCACAGGGGGACGAGCAGTACTTC.